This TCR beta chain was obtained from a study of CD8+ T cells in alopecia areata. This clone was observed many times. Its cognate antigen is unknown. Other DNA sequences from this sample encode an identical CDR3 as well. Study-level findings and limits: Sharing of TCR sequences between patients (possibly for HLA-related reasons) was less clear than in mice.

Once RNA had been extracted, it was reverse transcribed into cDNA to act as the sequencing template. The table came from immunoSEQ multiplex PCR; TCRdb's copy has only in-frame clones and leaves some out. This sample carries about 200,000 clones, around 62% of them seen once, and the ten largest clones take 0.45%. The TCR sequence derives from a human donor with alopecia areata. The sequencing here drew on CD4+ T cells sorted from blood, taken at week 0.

The DNA for the CDR3 is TGTGCCTGGAGTGTTGGCTATGGCTACACCTTC. Translated, it gives CAWSVGYGYTF. The rearrangement uses TRBV30 and TRBJ1-2; D gene ambiguous. Germline loops: CDR1 GTSNPN, CDR2 SVGIG (reference sequence). V was clipped by 0 bases and J by 4 bases, with 3 bases between them. This CDR3 contains 11 residues.